Detailed here is one T cell receptor beta chain. Its antigen is unidentified. Nonspecific anti-CD3/anti-CD28 bead stimulation represents the broad CD4+ T cell repertoire. Sorting of responding CD4+ T cells relied on upregulated CD40 ligand together with CD69. These data come from a study of persistence of HIV-infected CD4 T cells. Sequencing used immunoSEQ version 4 in survey mode. Measured with immunoSEQ multiplex PCR; TCRdb has only the in-frame clones, and not every one. The top ten hold around 0.47% of the sample, which has 35,000 to 55,000 clones, 88% seen once. V was clipped by 3 bases and J by 9 bases, with 11 bases between them. From germline, CDR1 is MNHEY and CDR2 SMNVEV (reference sequence). The CDR3 totals 12 residues.

The source material was CD4+ T cells sorted from PBMCs after approximately 19-hour stimulation, sampled from a patient who received antiretroviral therapy. The clonotype comes from an adult woman with HIV who was CMV-seropositive. The chain joins TRBV27 to TRBJ2-5, with D possibly called TRBD1 or TRBD2 (5 bases each). CDR3 amino acids: CASSFRRGAQYF. CDR3 coding DNA: TGTGCCAGCAGTTTTCGAAGAGGGGCCCAGTACTTC.